Listed here are 2 T cell receptor beta chains from one sample, sequenced in a study of blood T cells in healthy people across ages. Sample-barcoded 5' priming and a J-beta primer mix drove a second PCR of 7 to 11 cycles. TCRdb re-called the 5' RACE reads with MiXCR, one entry per CDR3 protein. The sample lists 350,000 to 450,000 distinct CDR3 sequences; 45% to 65% were seen once. Sequenced sample: blood. The receptors were sampled from a man aged 60 to 69 in good health.

A few counts support this clonotype. This rearrangement joins TRBV20-1 to TRBJ2-1; no clear D. CDR1 is DFQATT and CDR2 is SNEGSKA in the germline V gene (reference sequence). This CDR3 is built from 14 residues. With 3 bases removed from V and 10 bases from J, the gap between germline ends came to 19 bases. The CDR3 coding sequence is TGCAGTGCTAGGGGATTGGACCTCCTACGGGAGCAGTTCTTC. Translated: CSARGLDLLREQFF.

The CDR3 loop reads CSVALGGGTNTEAFF. DNA of the CDR3: TGCAGCGTCGCCTTAGGGGGCGGTACGAACACTGAAGCTTTCTTT. This chain links TRBV29-1 with TRBJ1-1; 7 bases align to TRBD1. Germline V gene lookup returns CDR1 SQVTM and CDR2 ANQGSEA. Trimming took 6 bases from V and 1 from J; bases not matched to a gene: 11. This CDR3 has 15 amino acids.